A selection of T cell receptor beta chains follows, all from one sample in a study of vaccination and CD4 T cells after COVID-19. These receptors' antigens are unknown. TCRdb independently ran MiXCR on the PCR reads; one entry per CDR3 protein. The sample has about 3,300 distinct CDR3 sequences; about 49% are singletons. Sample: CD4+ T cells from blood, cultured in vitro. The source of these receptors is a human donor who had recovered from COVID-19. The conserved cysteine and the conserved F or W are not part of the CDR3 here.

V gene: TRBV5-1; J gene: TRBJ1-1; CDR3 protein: ASSLPGQNTEAF
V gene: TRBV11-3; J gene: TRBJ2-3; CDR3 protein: ASSLVLAGGLRTDTQY
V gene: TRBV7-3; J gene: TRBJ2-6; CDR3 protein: ASSLKETVSGANVLT
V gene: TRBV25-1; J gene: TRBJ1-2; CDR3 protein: ASTSRGGYGYT
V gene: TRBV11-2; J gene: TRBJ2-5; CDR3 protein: ASSPSATGETQY
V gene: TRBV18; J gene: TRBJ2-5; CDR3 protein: ASSPPDHRGQETQY
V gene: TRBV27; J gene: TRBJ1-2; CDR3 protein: ASRKRTGGYGYT
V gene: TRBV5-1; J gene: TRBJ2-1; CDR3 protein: ASSLVAGVHNEQF
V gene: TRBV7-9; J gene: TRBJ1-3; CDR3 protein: ASTIEPTGNTIY
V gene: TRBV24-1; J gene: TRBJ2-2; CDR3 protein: ATSDLLADTGELF
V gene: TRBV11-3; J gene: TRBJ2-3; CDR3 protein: ASSSRQRGLDTQY
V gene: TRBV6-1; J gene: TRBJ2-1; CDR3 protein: ASRWERGREQF
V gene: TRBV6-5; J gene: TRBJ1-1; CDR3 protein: ASSYSGGNTEAF
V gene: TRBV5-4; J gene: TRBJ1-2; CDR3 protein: ASSSLGGGKTYGYT
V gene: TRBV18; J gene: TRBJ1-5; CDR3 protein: ASWSGTSYQPQH
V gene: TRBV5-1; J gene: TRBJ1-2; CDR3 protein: ASSLGTGTNYGYT
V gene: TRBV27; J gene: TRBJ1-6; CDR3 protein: ASREDYSYNSPLH
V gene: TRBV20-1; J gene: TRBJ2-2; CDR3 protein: SARGPGGDAAGELF